The clone carrying this TCR beta chain appeared many times. These data originate in a study of quantifying T cell responses using KT2 cells. Study-wide context: TCR alpha and beta constant-region primers primed reverse transcription of RNA. Under optimum conditions, T4 ligation efficiency was estimated at more than 8.5%.

V was shortened by 2 bases and J by 4 bases, with 14 bases between the two germline ends. The CDR3 covers 15 residues. Germline V gives CDR1 ENHRY, CDR2 SYGVKD. Unfractionated PBMC were spiked with known numbers of KT2 clone cells. Different KT2-to-PBMC ratios were created with a constant PBMC count. Each cDNA got a UMI-containing oligo ligated at its 3' end. An equimolar mix of RC1.1 and RC1.2 primed the beta chain across TRBC1 and TRBC2. From the UMI-ligation and nested PCR reads, TCRdb called clonotypes with MiXCR, one entry per CDR3 protein. This table holds about 32,000 distinct CDR3 sequences, 7.3% found once.

The chain employs TRBV10-3 and TRBJ1-1; TRBD1 is a possible D gene (6 bases). Sequencing was carried out using PBMCs spiked with cells of the T cell clone KT2. This TCR was recovered from a human donor. The CDR3 sequence is CAISERGEGSTEAFF. The CDR3 DNA reads as TGTGCCATCAGTGAGAGGGGGGAGGGGAGCACTGAAGCTTTCTTT.